This is a list of T cell receptor beta chains from one sample in a study of T cell repertoires in cytomegalovirus infection. Via MiXCR, TCRdb re-called the reads, giving one row per CDR3 protein. The sample includes 500,000 to 600,000 distinct CDR3 sequences, approximately 16% of them seen just once. Sequenced material: CD8+ T cells from PBMCs. These receptors were collected from a human donor in good health (CMV status not recorded). Some clones in this sample may be carry-over from other donors' samples. CDR3s include the opening cysteine and the closing phenylalanine or tryptophan. The D gene is left open where the match is weak. Clone size is not always given. Where it is, it says once, few, many or a class for expanded clones.

TRBJ2-2	few	TRBD1	17	TRBV2	CASSEARRTGHTGELFF	TGTGCCAGCAGTGAAGCCCGGCGGACAGGCCACACCGGGGAGCTGTTTTTT
TRBJ2-1	many	-	15	TRBV7-2	CASSLVAGTYNEQFF	TGTGCCAGCAGCTTAGTCGCGGGGACCTACAATGAGCAGTTCTTC
TRBJ2-7	-	-	14	TRBV27	CASSLSKAQYEQYF	TGTGCCAGCAGTTTATCGAAAGCACAATACGAGCAGTACTTC
TRBJ2-1	-	-	15	TRBV29-1	CSARRIRDSGDEQFF	TGCAGCGCCCGCCGGATCCGGGACTCTGGGGATGAGCAGTTCTTC
TRBJ1-5	few	-	15	TRBV4-2	CASSPERRGNQPQHF	TGTGCCAGCAGCCCAGAAAGGCGAGGCAATCAGCCCCAGCATTTT
TRBJ1-2	-	TRBD1	14	TRBV5-1	CASSLTGGIDGYTF	TGCGCCAGCAGCTTGACAGGGGGCATCGATGGCTACACCTTC
TRBJ1-5	-	-	13	TRBV9	CASSPGANQPQHF	TGTGCCAGCAGCCCAGGGGCCAATCAGCCCCAGCATTTT
TRBJ2-3	few	-	14	TRBV5-4	CASSPPQDRDTQYF	TGTGCCAGCAGCCCCCCGCAGGACAGAGATACGCAGTATTTT
TRBJ2-5	many	TRBD1	14	TRBV12-3/TRBV12-4	CASSLATGVETQYF	TGTGCCAGCAGTTTAGCGACAGGGGTGGAGACCCAGTACTTC
TRBJ1-2	few	-	16	TRBV7-9	CASRVTDTGPNYGYTF	TGTGCCAGCAGGGTGACGGACACCGGGCCTAACTATGGCTACACCTTC
TRBJ2-4	few	-	12	TRBV6-5	CASSGRLAGQYF	TGTGCCAGCAGCGGACGGCTCGCGGGTCAGTACTTC
TRBJ1-2	many	-	13	TRBV27	CASSLYEGRGYTF	TGTGCCAGCAGTTTATACGAGGGAAGAGGCTACACCTTC
TRBJ1-5	-	-	14	TRBV5-6	CASSPGLNNQPQHF	TGTGCCAGCAGCCCGGGACTAAACAATCAGCCCCAGCATTTT
TRBJ1-2	few	-	13	TRBV3-1	CASSQKGDYGYTF	TGTGCCAGCAGCCAAAAAGGGGACTATGGCTACACCTTC
TRBJ2-2	few	TRBD2	16	TRBV27	CASSLPSGPYTGELFF	TGTGCCAGCAGTTTACCTAGCGGGCCATACACCGGGGAGCTGTTTTTT
TRBJ2-1	few	TRBD2	15	TRBV7-3	CASSLTSGNGDEQFF	TGTGCCAGCAGCTTAACCAGCGGGAATGGAGATGAGCAGTTCTTC
TRBJ2-5	-	TRBD2	16	TRBV19	CASSVLAGTYQETQYF	TGTGCCAGTAGTGTTTTAGCGGGAACCTATCAAGAGACCCAGTACTTC
TRBJ2-6	few	-	18	TRBV5-1	CASSLEGPAAVGANVLTF	TGCGCCAGCAGCTTGGAGGGACCGGCTGCGGTCGGGGCCAACGTCCTGACTTTC
TRBJ1-1	-	-	13	TRBV7-9	CASNLGLATEAFF	TGTGCCAGTAACCTGGGGCTCGCCACTGAAGCTTTCTTT
TRBJ2-5	-	TRBD1	14	TRBV13	CASSLRGRQETQYF	TGTGCCAGCAGCTTAAGGGGGCGCCAAGAGACCCAGTACTTC
TRBJ2-1	-	-	17	TRBV5-1	CASTGPGALSSYNEQFF	TGCGCCAGCACTGGTCCGGGGGCACTCAGCTCCTACAATGAGCAGTTCTTC
TRBJ2-7	-	TRBD2	17	TRBV27	CASSLSMGRESVYEQYF	TGTGCCAGCAGTTTATCGATGGGGCGGGAGTCTGTGTACGAGCAGTACTTC
TRBJ2-7	many	-	14	TRBV6-1	CASTIDPSSYEQYF	TGTGCCAGCACCATTGACCCGAGCTCCTACGAGCAGTACTTC
TRBJ2-7	many	-	13	TRBV6-6	CASRLDKPYEQYF	TGTGCCAGCAGGCTGGACAAGCCCTACGAGCAGTACTTC
TRBJ2-3	-	-	16	TRBV7-6	CASRYPTRARTDMKYF	TGTGCCAGCAGGTACCCGACTAGGGCTCGCACAGATATGAAGTATTTT
TRBJ1-6	many	-	15	TRBV4-2	CASSQARGANSPLHF	TGTGCCAGCAGCCAAGCCAGGGGCGCTAATTCACCCCTCCACTTT
TRBJ2-7	-	-	15	TRBV19	CASSIGQGTPYEQYF	TGTGCCAGTAGTATAGGGCAGGGAACTCCCTACGAGCAGTACTTC
TRBJ1-6	many	-	15	TRBV6-1	CASSEALRRKSPLHF	TGTGCCAGCAGTGAAGCGCTTCGACGCAAGTCACCCCTCCACTTT
TRBJ2-2	many	-	17	TRBV11-2	CASSSTKDTLNTGELFF	TGTGCCAGCAGCTCAACCAAGGACACCCTGAACACCGGGGAGCTGTTTTTT
TRBJ2-3	few	-	16	TRBV19	CASSIDGGFSTDTQYF	TGTGCCAGTAGTATTGATGGGGGATTCAGCACAGATACGCAGTATTTT
TRBJ2-3	many	-	12	TRBV6-1	CASSGSPDTQYF	TGTGCCAGCAGTGGTAGCCCAGATACGCAGTATTTT
TRBJ1-6	-	-	15	TRBV7-3	CASSLRSDYNSPLHF	TGTGCCAGCAGCTTAAGGTCGGATTATAATTCACCCCTCCACTTT
TRBJ2-7	many	-	16	TRBV11-2	CASSPRAGMSPYEQYF	TGTGCCAGCAGCCCTAGGGCAGGAATGTCACCCTACGAGCAGTACTTC
TRBJ1-1	many	-	15	TRBV27	CASTGRGPRGTEAFF	TGTGCCAGCACGGGTAGGGGCCCCCGGGGCACTGAAGCTTTCTTT
TRBJ1-5	few	TRBD1	15	TRBV5-1	CASSFSGGSHQPQHF	TGCGCCAGCAGCTTTTCAGGGGGCTCGCATCAGCCCCAGCATTTT
TRBJ2-5	many	TRBD2	16	TRBV7-8	CASSLGGGGEEETQYF	TGTGCCAGCAGCTTAGGCGGCGGGGGAGAAGAAGAGACCCAGTACTTC
TRBJ2-1	many	-	13	TRBV19	CASNAGVWDEQFF	TGTGCCAGTAACGCCGGGGTGTGGGATGAGCAGTTCTTC
TRBJ1-5	many	TRBD1	15	TRBV7-6	CASSPGQDPSQPQHF	TGTGCCAGCAGCCCGGGACAGGATCCTTCTCAGCCCCAGCATTTT
TRBJ2-1	many	-	16	TRBV7-3	CASSPSQGRYLGEQFF	TGTGCCAGCAGTCCTAGCCAGGGGAGGTATTTAGGTGAGCAGTTCTTC
TRBJ2-2	few	-	17	TRBV13	CASSSRVSNPNTGELFF	TGTGCCAGCAGCTCCAGGGTTTCTAACCCCAACACCGGGGAGCTGTTTTTT
TRBJ2-7	few	TRBD2	13	TRBV7-8	CASSLTSGNEQYF	TGTGCCAGCAGCTTAACTAGCGGGAACGAGCAGTACTTC
TRBJ1-4	many	-	15	TRBV12-5	CASGSDFSLDEKLFF	TGTGCTAGTGGTTCAGACTTCAGTCTGGATGAAAAACTGTTTTTT
TRBJ1-1	few	-	14	TRBV28	CASSSGHPRTEAFF	TGTGCCAGCAGTTCCGGCCACCCACGCACTGAAGCTTTCTTT
TRBJ2-3	many	-	15	TRBV7-9	CASSLEGSSTDTQYF	TGTGCCAGCAGCTTAGAAGGCTCAAGCACAGATACGCAGTATTTT
TRBJ2-7	-	-	11	TRBV29-1	CSVAEDYEQYF	TGCAGCGTTGCCGAGGACTACGAGCAGTACTTC
TRBJ2-1	many	-	16	TRBV7-6	CASSLGWGKKNNEQFF	TGTGCCAGCAGCTTAGGGTGGGGAAAGAAGAACAATGAGCAGTTCTTC
TRBJ1-1	-	TRBD1	14	TRBV2	CASTHDREYTEAFF	TGTGCCAGCACCCACGACAGGGAGTACACTGAAGCTTTCTTT
TRBJ2-3	once	-	13	TRBV13	CASSLRLVGTQYF	TGTGCCAGCAGCTTACGACTAGTCGGTACGCAGTATTTT
TRBJ1-4	many	TRBD1	19	TRBV4-2	CASSPKANPGQGWGEKLFF	TGTGCCAGCAGCCCAAAAGCTAATCCGGGACAGGGGTGGGGTGAAAAACTGTTTTTT
TRBJ1-1	few	-	14	TRBV15	CATSRGQLNTEAFF	TGTGCCACCAGCAGAGGACAGCTGAACACTGAAGCTTTCTTT
TRBJ2-1	many	TRBD2	16	TRBV7-9	CASSGGTSGSRNEQFF	TGTGCCAGCAGCGGGGGGACTAGCGGGAGTAGGAATGAGCAGTTCTTC
TRBJ1-1	few	TRBD1	14	TRBV15	CATSRDPGQTEAFF	TGTGCCACCAGCAGAGATCCGGGACAGACTGAAGCTTTCTTT
TRBJ1-1	-	-	13	TRBV6-5	CASLTEKNTEAFF	TGTGCCAGTTTGACAGAGAAGAACACTGAAGCTTTCTTT
TRBJ2-7	few	-	13	TRBV27	CASSLGILDEQYF	TGTGCCAGCAGTTTAGGGATTTTGGACGAGCAGTACTTC